The 25 T cell receptor beta chains in this list originate from one sample, sequenced in a study of cytomegalovirus exposure and HLA in healthy donors. The PCR had 60 Vbeta and 13 Jbeta primers. Clones were sequenced by immunoSEQ multiplex PCR, and TCRdb holds only the in-frame ones, with some missing. Its table records 220,000 or so clones. The specimen was PBMCs. The receptors derive from a girl aged 2-15 years in good health and CMV-seropositive.

The gene calls are TRBV7-9 and TRBJ1-3; no firm D call. The germline CDR1 and CDR2 sequences are SEHNR and FQNEAQ (reference sequence). Trimming shortened V by 2 bases and J by 10 bases, and 12 bases separated the two germline ends. This CDR3 is 13 amino acids long. CDR3 region: CASSLSAPGTIYF. Written as DNA, the CDR3 is TGTGCCAGCAGCTTATCTGCTCCCGGGACCATATATTTT.

This chain connects TRBV4-1 to TRBJ2-1; the match to TRBD2 covers 10 bases. Germline CDR1 and CDR2: MGHRA and YSYEKL. The CDR3 has 15 amino acids. Trimming removed 8 bases from V and 3 bases from J; junction bases left unmatched: 7. The CDR3 region is CASSTLAGDYNEQFF. The DNA of the CDR3 is TGCGCCAGCTCAACTCTAGCGGGAGACTACAATGAGCAGTTCTTC.

J is TRBJ1-4 and V is TRBV19; D ambiguous. CDR3 length: 14 amino acids. Germline loops: CDR1 LNHDA, CDR2 SQIVND (reference sequence). V lost 2 bases and J 7 bases, leaving 11 bases between the germline ends. CDR3 in amino acids: CASSIPAAAEKLFF. In DNA, the CDR3 is TGTGCCAGTAGTATACCTGCGGCAGCTGAAAAACTGTTTTTT.

The V and J genes are TRBV7-6 and TRBJ1-3, with D perhaps matching TRBD1 (6 bases). CDR1 SGHVS and CDR2 FNYEAQ come from the germline V gene. V dropped 2 bases and J dropped 3 bases, with 8 bases sitting between them. The CDR3 has 14 residues. The CDR3, as DNA: TGTGCCAGCAGCTTATACAGGGTTGGAAACACCATATATTTT. Residues: CASSLYRVGNTIYF.

The J gene is TRBJ1-1, the V gene TRBV5-6, with 9 nucleotides matching TRBD1. Trimming cost V 4 bases and J 4 bases; bases outside gene matches: 8. This CDR3 contains 15 residues. CDR1 is SGHDT and CDR2 is YYEEEE in the germline V gene. The CDR3 region is CASSGGQGVGTEAFF. The CDR3 region has the DNA TGTGCCAGCAGCGGGGGACAGGGTGTCGGCACTGAAGCTTTCTTT.

The rearrangement joins TRBV5-1 to TRBJ1-2; the match to TRBD1 covers 7 bases. CDR1 and CDR2 from the germline V gene are SGHRS and YFSETQ. The CDR3 consists of 17 residues. V was clipped by 3 bases and J by 2 bases; unmatched bases: 13. CDR3 amino acids: CASSSKNTGVGNYGYTF. Here the CDR3 DNA reads TGCGCCAGCAGCTCGAAGAATACAGGGGTAGGGAACTATGGCTACACCTTC.

V gene TRBV28 combines with J gene TRBJ2-7; TRBD1 agrees at 7 bases. The CDR3 sequence is 15 residues long. J was trimmed by 5 bases and V by 2 bases; bases with no gene match: 9. CDR1 MDHEN and CDR2 SYDVKM come from the germline V gene. CDR3 coding DNA: TGTGCCAGCAGTTTAACCTCGACAGGGTGGGACGAGCAGTACTTC. Amino acids: CASSLTSTGWDEQYF.

The J gene is TRBJ1-4, the V gene TRBV18; D not certain. Germline V gene lookup returns CDR1 KGHSH and CDR2 LQKENI. Trimming removed 2 bases from V and 4 bases from J, with 14 bases in between. This CDR3 contains 16 residues. The DNA of the CDR3 is TGTGCCAGCTCACCAAGCTTTCGAGCGGTTAATGAAAAACTGTTTTTT. This gives the protein CASSPSFRAVNEKLFF. Full variable domain (rest looked up from reference TRBV18 and TRBJ1-4): NAGVMQNPRHLVRRRGQEARLRCSPMKGHSHVYWYRQLPEEGLKFMVYLQKENIIDESGMPKERFSAEFPKEGPSILRIQQVVRGDSAAYFCASSPSFRAVNEKLFFGSGTQLSVL.

This rearrangement joins TRBV11-2 to TRBJ2-2, with 9 nucleotides matching TRBD2. The CDR3 consists of 16 residues. Germline V CDR1 and CDR2: SGHAT, FQNNGV. V was clipped by 5 bases and J by 4 bases; unmatched bases: 8. CDR3 protein: CASSILAGVGTGELFF. Here the CDR3 DNA reads TGTGCCAGCAGCATATTAGCGGGAGTCGGCACCGGGGAGCTGTTTTTT.

The V and J genes are TRBV6-4 and TRBJ2-2; 9 positions agree with TRBD1. V shed 1 base, J shed 3 bases, and the junction held 6 bases outside the gene matches. From germline, CDR1 is MRHNA and CDR2 SNTAGT. The CDR3 sequence is 17 residues long. CDR3 in DNA: TGTGCCAGCAGTGACTGGGACAGGGTAAAGTACACCGGGGAGCTGTTTTTT. It specifies CASSDWDRVKYTGELFF.

The rearrangement links TRBV27 to TRBJ2-7; weak D call: TRBD1 (5 bases). The CDR3 sequence is 15 residues long. The V end lost 0 bases, the J end lost 4 bases, and 13 bases lay between the germline ends. Germline CDR1 reads MNHEY; CDR2 reads SMNVEV (reference sequence). The CDR3 sequence is CASSLSQGVGYEQYF. The DNA of the CDR3 is TGTGCCAGCAGTTTATCGCAGGGCGTGGGGTACGAGCAGTACTTC.

The chain joins TRBV6-6 to TRBJ2-7, with D possibly TRBD2 on 6 matching bases. The CDR3 consists of 14 residues. With 8 bases removed from V and 5 bases from J, the gap between germline ends came to 19 bases. The germline V gene has CDR1 MNHNY and CDR2 SVGAGI (reference sequence). CDR3 nucleotides: TGTGCCAGCGGGGACTCTGGGAAGGCGAACGAGCAGTACTTC. It codes for CASGDSGKANEQYF.

The chain recombines TRBV5-1 with TRBJ2-3, with 16 positions matching TRBD2. With V trimmed by 4 bases and J by 5 bases, 7 bases remained unmatched. CDR3 length equals 17 residues. Germline V gives CDR1 SGHRS, CDR2 YFSETQ. CDR3 in amino acids: CASSPIGTSGREDTQYF. In DNA, the CDR3 is TGCGCCAGCAGCCCGATCGGGACTAGCGGGAGGGAAGATACGCAGTATTTT.

J is TRBJ1-1 and V is TRBV7-9; TRBD1 agrees at 8 bases. V shed 1 base, J shed 5 bases, and the junction held 9 bases outside the gene matches. The CDR3 totals 16 residues. Per the germline V gene, CDR1 is SEHNR and CDR2 is FQNEAQ (reference sequence). This CDR3 is CASSLGPQGARTEAFF. The CDR3 nucleotides are TGTGCCAGCAGCTTAGGCCCCCAGGGGGCGCGTACTGAAGCTTTCTTT.

The chain recombines TRBV27 with TRBJ2-3; D uncertain. The germline V gene has CDR1 MNHEY and CDR2 SMNVEV (reference sequence). V lost 5 bases, J lost 2 bases, and 11 bases lay in between. This CDR3 has 14 amino acids. CDR3 residues: CASSLVEPTDTQYF. CDR3 nucleotide sequence: TGTGCCAGCAGTCTGGTGGAGCCCACAGATACGCAGTATTTT.

The V and J genes are TRBV7-9 and TRBJ2-5, with D perhaps TRBD1 (6 bases). The germline V and J ends were trimmed by 2 bases and 5 bases, with 18 bases remaining between them. From germline, CDR1 is SEHNR and CDR2 FQNEAQ (reference sequence). The CDR3 covers 16 residues. In nucleotides, the CDR3 is TGTGCCAGCAGCTTAATTTTACAGGGATTTGGGGAGACCCAGTACTTC. Translated: CASSLILQGFGETQYF.

V gene TRBV11-3 combines with J gene TRBJ1-1, with a weak D call TRBD1 (5 bases). The CDR3 length is 13 residues. The V end was cut by 0 bases, the J end by 10 bases, with 12 bases between. Germline CDR1 is SGHNT and CDR2 is YENEEA. The chain's CDR3 is CASSLDSRGGAFF. In DNA, the CDR3 is TGTGCCAGCAGCTTAGATTCTCGGGGGGGAGCTTTCTTT.

The V and J genes are TRBV19 and TRBJ1-1; the D is unclear. The CDR3 extends over 12 amino acids. The germline gives CDR1 LNHDA, CDR2 SQIVND (reference sequence). V was clipped by 4 bases and J by 5 bases, with 8 bases between them. The CDR3 is CASSTSSTEAFF. Written as DNA, the CDR3 is TGTGCCAGTAGTACTAGTTCGACTGAAGCTTTCTTT. The whole variable domain, remainder taken from reference TRBV19 and TRBJ1-1, is DGGITQSPKYLFRKEGQNVTLSCEQNLNHDAMYWYRQDPGQGLRLIYYSQIVNDFQKGDIAEGYSVSREKKESFPLTVTSAQKNPTAFYLCASSTSSTEAFFGQGTRLTVV.

The chain joins TRBV5-1 to TRBJ1-2; 10 nucleotides agree with TRBD1. This CDR3 contains 14 residues. With 4 bases clipped from V and 4 bases from J, the junction kept 4 bases outside the gene matches. Per the germline V gene, CDR1 is SGHRS and CDR2 is YFSETQ. The CDR3 DNA reads TGCGCCAGCAGCGAGACAGGGGGCACCTATGGCTACACCTTC. Translation gives CASSETGGTYGYTF.

This sequence joins TRBV5-6 and TRBJ2-1; TRBD2 aligns across 12 bases. The CDR3 covers 14 residues. Trimming at V came to 7 bases and at J to 5 bases, leaving 4 bases not matched to a gene. CDR1 and CDR2 from the germline V gene are SGHDT and YYEEEE. The CDR3 region is CASLPSGRDNEQFF. The DNA of the CDR3 is TGTGCCAGCCTCCCTAGCGGGAGGGACAATGAGCAGTTCTTC.

The chain links TRBV7-2 to TRBJ2-7; 7 nucleotides align to TRBD2. CDR3 length: 15 amino acids. The V and J ends lost 8 bases and 11 bases, in that order; junction bases with no gene match: 21. Germline assignment: CDR1 SGHTA and CDR2 FQGNSA. Here the CDR3 DNA reads TGTGCCAGCGGCCGCGGGGCGGGAGATGAGGTTAGGAAGTACTTC. It yields the protein CASGRGAGDEVRKYF.

The genes are TRBV13 and TRBJ2-7; the match to TRBD1 covers 10 bases. Germline CDR1 and CDR2: PRHDT and FYEKMQ (reference sequence). The V and J ends lost 3 bases and 6 bases, in that order; junction bases with no gene match: 5. The CDR3 is made up of 14 amino acids. The CDR3, as DNA: TGTGCCAGCAGCTTTGGGACAGGGGAAGGCGAGCAGTACTTC. Translation: CASSFGTGEGEQYF.

V usage is TRBV7-9 and J usage is TRBJ1-3, with 7 bases aligning to TRBD1. With V trimmed by 5 bases and J by 2 bases, 6 bases remained unmatched. Germline values: CDR1 SEHNR, CDR2 FQNEAQ (reference sequence). The CDR3 covers 15 residues. DNA of the CDR3: TGTGCCAGCAGCCGTTCCGGGACAGCTGGAAACACCATATATTTT. Translated: CASSRSGTAGNTIYF.

The chain's CDR3 is CASGPGLFTDTQYF. Here the CDR3 DNA reads TGCGCCAGCGGACCGGGACTCTTCACAGATACGCAGTATTTT. The genes are TRBV10-2 and TRBJ2-3; D is perhaps TRBD2 (6 bases). The CDR3 loop spans 14 amino acids. Trimming left V 8 bases short and J 2 bases short, with 14 bases between. Germline-derived CDR1 and CDR2 are WSHSY and SAAADI.

The rearrangement links TRBV7-9 to TRBJ2-5; the D is unclear. Germline CDR1 and CDR2: SEHNR and FQNEAQ (reference sequence). The germline V and J ends were trimmed by 2 bases and 1 base, with 5 bases remaining between them. The CDR3 sequence is 13 residues long. CDR3 residues: CASSLPGQETQYF. The CDR3 nucleotides read TGTGCCAGCAGCTTACCAGGCCAAGAGACCCAGTACTTC.